One sample yielded the 3 T cell receptor beta chains listed below, sequenced in a study of CDR3 diversity in severe acne. TCRdb itself ran the PCR reads through MiXCR, one entry per CDR3 protein. The data show tens of thousands of distinct CDR3 sequences, 45% to 55% seen once. The sample taken for sequencing was blood. All receptors come from a male donor in good health, without acne.

This clonotype was counted ten times or more. The V call is TRBV7-2, the J call TRBJ1-2; tentatively, D is TRBD1 (6 bases). This CDR3 has 13 residues. CDR1 is SGHTA, CDR2 FQGNSA, per germline. V was trimmed by 8 bases and J by 4 bases, leaving 14 bases between them. CDR3 loop: CASAPGQTYGYTF. In nucleotides, the CDR3 is TGTGCCAGCGCCCCCGGACAGACCTATGGCTACACCTTC.

The chain joins TRBV20-1 to TRBJ2-7; no definite D call. V lost 0 bases, J lost 4 bases, and 13 bases lay in between. The CDR3 sequence is 14 residues long. Germline lookup yields CDR1 DFQATT and CDR2 SNEGSKA (reference sequence). The CDR3 DNA reads TGCAGTGCTAGAGATAATGCGGAGCCGTACGAGCAGTACTTC. It yields the protein CSARDNAEPYEQYF.

This clonotype was observed at least ten times. The chain joins TRBV5-1 to TRBJ1-1, with a weak D call TRBD1 (5 bases). The germline gives CDR1 SGHRS, CDR2 YFSETQ. The CDR3 runs 13 residues. Deletions cut 5 bases from V and 1 base from J, with 9 bases between. CDR3 sequence reads: CASRSTGNTEAFF. CDR3 nucleotides: TGCGCCAGCAGGTCTACAGGGAACACTGAAGCTTTCTTT.